This entry is about one T cell receptor beta chain. Its antigen is as yet unknown. The data are from a study of long-term antiretroviral therapy in people with HIV. Study-level points and caveats: Control repertoires displayed wider CDR3 length ranges than the HIV repertoires.

The length of the CDR3 is 16 residues. CDR1 is SGHDT and CDR2 is YYEEEE in the germline V gene. Trimming cost V 0 bases and J 4 bases; bases outside gene matches: 5. With survey level as its setting, the immunoSEQ assay was v3.0. Using immunoSEQ multiplex PCR, the repertoire was profiled, and TCRdb retains in-frame clones only, with some absent. The profile shows 25,000 to 30,000 clones, roughly 82% of them singletons. Sequences were derived from unsorted PBMCs, sampled 1.1 years before starting antiretroviral therapy. This chain links TRBV5-6 with TRBJ2-3, with 10 bases identical to TRBD2. The source is a woman under 40 with HIV. The CDR3, as DNA: TGTGCCAGCAGCTTGGTAGCTAGCGGGGGCCCAGATACGCAGTATTTT. Its translation: CASSLVASGGPDTQYF.